This record concerns one T cell receptor (beta chain) sequence. Its matching antigen is unknown. TCRdb's table, derived via immunoSEQ multiplex PCR, lists solely in-frame clones and lacks some. This table has 2.3 million or so clones, approximately 93% appearing once. The data were taken from a study of shared clonotypes between healthy human individuals. V was pared by 1 base and J by 1 base, with 10 bases of the junction left unmatched. The length of the CDR3 is 18 residues. Germline values: CDR1 SGHTA, CDR2 FQGNSA. Overall study findings and caveats: Larger richness was generally estimated for naive than memory subsets. Represented diversity, genetic and exposure-history alike, was limited by few donors. Sorted-subset sequencing was shown by rarefaction to be incomplete despite large depth.

This clonotype originated in a man between 18 and 35 years old in good health. Some clones in this sample may be carry-over from other donors' samples. V is TRBV7-2 and J is TRBJ1-5; TRBD1 agrees at 7 bases. Sequencing was performed on naive CD4+ T cells from PBMCs. The subset is: CD45RA+ positively selected. The CDR3 nucleotides are TGTGCCAGCAGCTTAGGTCAGACAGGGCCTCTAAGCAATCAGCCCCAGCATTTT. Translated, it gives CASSLGQTGPLSNQPQHF.